This TCR beta chain was recovered during a study of blood T cell repertoires in COVID-19. Recovery among Cohort 3 donors was established by two negative PCRs, clearance, or symptom resolution. CDR3 length: 13 amino acids. Germline values: CDR1 SGHTA, CDR2 FQGTGA. Deletions cut 11 bases from V and 4 bases from J, with 17 bases between. TCRdb's copy holds only in-frame clones and misses some; the assay was immunoSEQ multiplex PCR. The sample records roughly 400,000 clones, 80% to 95% being singletons. The sequenced material came from PBMCs or T cells enriched from blood (not recorded which). V gene TRBV7-3 combines with J gene TRBJ1-2; D is uncertain. This TCR came from a man aged 18 to 35 who had recovered from COVID-19. The CDR3 spells CASTGPDFYGYTF. Written as DNA, the CDR3 is TGTGCCTCCACCGGGCCGGACTTCTATGGCTACACCTTC.